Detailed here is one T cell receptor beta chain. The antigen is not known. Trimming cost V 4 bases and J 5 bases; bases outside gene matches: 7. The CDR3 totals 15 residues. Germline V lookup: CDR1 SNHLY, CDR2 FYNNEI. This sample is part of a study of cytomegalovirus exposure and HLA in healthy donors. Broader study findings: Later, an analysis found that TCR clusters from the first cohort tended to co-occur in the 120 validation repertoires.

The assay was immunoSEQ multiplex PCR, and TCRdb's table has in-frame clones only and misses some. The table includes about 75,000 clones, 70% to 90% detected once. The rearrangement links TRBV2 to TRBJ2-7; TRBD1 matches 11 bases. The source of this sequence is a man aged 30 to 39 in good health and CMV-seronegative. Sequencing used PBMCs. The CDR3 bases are TGTGCCAGCAGTGCTGGACAGGGGGCGTGGGACGAGCAGTACTTC. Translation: CASSAGQGAWDEQYF. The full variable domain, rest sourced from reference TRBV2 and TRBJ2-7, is EPEVTQTPSHQVTQMGQEVILRCVPISNHLYFYWYRQILGQKVEFLVSFYNNEISEKSEIFDDQFSVERPDGSNFTLKIRSTKLEDSAMYFCASSAGQGAWDEQYFGPGTRLTVT.